The present T cell receptor (beta chain) was sequenced within a study of blood T cell repertoires in COVID-19. In the authors' workflow: By means of reference gene primer amplification, nucleated cell counts were estimated. TCRdb's table, derived via immunoSEQ multiplex PCR, lists solely in-frame clones and lacks some. The V and J calls and clone size were taken over from that table, and D and trimming were inferred from the DNA. Of over 85,000 clones in the sample, around 74% were seen once. This sequence was found in a woman aged 55 to 70 with acute or convalescent COVID-19. Source material: peripheral blood.

The CDR3: CASGKSLRGSSDSYEQYF. DNA for the CDR3: TGTGCCAGCGGCAAGTCCCTGCGCGGTAGTAGCGACTCCTACGAGCAGTACTTC. The chain carries TRBV11-2 and TRBJ2-7; maybe TRBD2 (5 bases). This CDR3 is 18 amino acids long. The V end was cut by 8 bases, the J end by 0 bases, with 26 bases between. Germline values: CDR1 SGHAT, CDR2 FQNNGV.